What follows are 25 T cell receptor beta chains derived from one specimen sequenced in a study of beta chain features in type 1 diabetes. General study results and limits: A moderate, significant TCRB CDR3 shortening appeared in type 1 diabetes across four CD4+ subsets.

The whole isolated RNA underwent reverse transcription, so sequencing captured expressed TCRB transcripts. Assay: immunoSEQ multiplex PCR; the TCRdb copy retains only in-frame clones and omits some. The sample has roughly 160,000 clones; about 7.9% are singletons. No antigens are known for them. Sequencing was carried out using central memory CD4+ T cells from blood. The receptors were gathered from a man aged 18 to 29 with type 1 diabetes.

The sample holds a few counts of this clone. V and J are TRBV29-1 and TRBJ2-1; maybe TRBD1 (6 bases). CDR3 length equals 13 residues. The germline gives CDR1 SQVTM, CDR2 ANQGSEA. V lost 7 bases and J 2 bases, leaving 12 bases between the germline ends. CDR3 residues: CSAKGQTYNEQFF. CDR3 coding DNA: TGCAGCGCCAAAGGACAGACCTACAATGAGCAGTTCTTC.

The chain joins TRBV7-2 to TRBJ2-7, with TRBD1 matching over 8 bases. Germline loops: CDR1 SGHTA, CDR2 FQGNSA. The CDR3 loop spans 14 amino acids. Unmatched junction bases numbered 1, after V lost 1 base and J lost 2 bases. The CDR3 region is CASSLGTGTYEQYF. CDR3 coding DNA: TGTGCCAGCAGCTTAGGGACAGGGACCTACGAGCAGTACTTC. The entire variable domain, with the rest obtained from reference TRBV7-2 and TRBJ2-7, is as follows: GAGVSQSPSNKVTEKGKDVELRCDPISGHTALYWYRQSLGQGLEFLIYFQGNSAPDKSGLPSDRFSAERTGGSVSTLTIQRTQQEDSAVYLCASSLGTGTYEQYFGPGTRLTVT.

This clone was picked up a small number of times. The V gene is TRBV6-6, the J gene TRBJ1-3; perhaps TRBD1 as D (6 bases). The CDR3 runs to 13 residues. Deletions cut 6 bases from V and 0 bases from J, with 6 bases between. The germline V gene has CDR1 MNHNY and CDR2 SVGAGI (reference sequence). The CDR3 coding sequence is TGTGCCAGCAGGGACAGCTCTGGAAACACCATATATTTT. It translates to CASRDSSGNTIYF.

The chain couples TRBV29-1 to TRBJ1-1; no reliable D call. The CDR3 has 13 residues. V was clipped by 7 bases and J by 5 bases, with 17 bases between them. CDR1 is SQVTM and CDR2 is ANQGSEA in the germline V gene. The CDR3 DNA reads TGCAGCGCCGGAGGGTCTCTCCAGACTGAAGCTTTCTTT. This gives the protein CSAGGSLQTEAFF.

This clone was counted a few times. The chain carries TRBV18 and TRBJ2-5; possible D gene TRBD1, 6 bases. V was shortened by 7 bases and J by 4 bases, with 22 bases between the two germline ends. Per germline, CDR1 KGHSH and CDR2 LQKENI. The CDR3 totals 16 residues. CDR3 in amino acids: CASFSSGTTRGETQYF. Here the CDR3 DNA reads TGTGCCAGCTTCTCATCCGGGACAACTAGGGGAGAGACCCAGTACTTC.

The rearrangement joins TRBV7-2 to TRBJ1-3; 7 bases align to TRBD1. The V gene's germline CDR1 is SGHTA and CDR2 FQGNSA. CDR3 size: 14 residues. V was clipped by 2 bases and J by 9 bases; unmatched bases: 7. CDR3 sequence (DNA): TGTGCCAGCAGCTTAACACAGGGGTCGCCCACCATATATTTT. Translating gives CASSLTQGSPTIYF.

In its sample, this clone was seen many times. The chain recombines TRBV6-5 with TRBJ1-6, with D unresolved. CDR3 size: 12 residues. Trimming took off 9 bases at V and 8 bases at J, with 11 bases between the two ends. Germline loops: CDR1 MNHEY, CDR2 SVGAGI. The CDR3 reads CASYSFDSPLHF. The DNA for the CDR3 is TGTGCCAGTTACAGTTTTGATTCACCCCTCCACTTT.

This clone was seen ten or more times. This chain links TRBV27 with TRBJ2-5, with a possible D match to TRBD1 (5 bases). This CDR3 spans 13 amino acids. V lost 5 bases and J lost 9, with 16 bases in between. CDR1 MNHEY and CDR2 SMNVEV come from the germline V gene (reference sequence). The CDR3 reads CASSPGALGAQYF. CDR3 nucleotides: TGTGCCAGCAGTCCCGGTGCCCTAGGGGCCCAGTACTTC.

This clone was picked up a small number of times. The CDR3 bases are TGCAGCGTTGATCAGGGGCTCGGTCAGCCCCAGCATTTT. Translating gives CSVDQGLGQPQHF. The chain joins TRBV29-1 to TRBJ1-5; D possibly corresponds to TRBD1 (6 bases). Germline V CDR1 and CDR2: SQVTM, ANQGSEA. V was cut by 3 bases and J by 6 bases, with 12 bases left in between. This CDR3 region has 13 residues.

This clone was found a few times. The rearrangement joins TRBV7-2 to TRBJ2-3, with D perhaps matching TRBD2 (5 bases). V was cut by 7 bases and J by 3 bases, with 11 bases left in between. Germline loops: CDR1 SGHTA, CDR2 FQGNSA. There are 13 residues in the CDR3. CDR3 in DNA: TGTGCCAGCACTACTAGTTATACAGATACGCAGTATTTT. Its translation: CASTTSYTDTQYF. Filled out from reference TRBV7-2 and TRBJ2-3, the complete variable domain reads GAGVSQSPSNKVTEKGKDVELRCDPISGHTALYWYRQSLGQGLEFLIYFQGNSAPDKSGLPSDRFSAERTGGSVSTLTIQRTQQEDSAVYLCASTTSYTDTQYFGPGTRLTVL.

This clone was recorded a few times. This chain links TRBV9 with TRBJ2-3, with TRBD2 identical over 10 bases. CDR3 length: 16 amino acids. J was trimmed by 5 bases and V by 4 bases; bases with no gene match: 10. Germline CDR1 reads SGDLS; CDR2 reads YYNGEE. In nucleotides, the CDR3 is TGTGCCAGCAGCCCATCAGCGGGGGGGCCGGGAGATACGCAGTATTTT. Translating gives CASSPSAGGPGDTQYF.

The gene calls are TRBV4-2 and TRBJ2-7; D is ambiguous. V was trimmed by 4 bases and J by 0 bases, leaving 13 bases between them. From germline, CDR1 is LGHNA and CDR2 YNFKEQ. The CDR3 consists of 15 residues. This CDR3 is CASSPVESGSYEQYF. The CDR3 region has the DNA TGTGCCAGCAGCCCTGTAGAATCGGGCTCCTACGAGCAGTACTTC.

The chain has TRBV2 and TRBJ2-2; TRBD1 matches 7 bases. Looked up from germline, CDR1 is SNHLY and CDR2 is FYNNEI. J was trimmed by 3 bases and V by 5 bases; bases with no gene match: 3. This CDR3 comprises 14 residues. CDR3 sequence (DNA): TGTGCCAGCAGTCGGCAGGGGGACACCGGGGAGCTGTTTTTT. Protein: CASSRQGDTGELFF.

This chain uses TRBV5-1 with TRBJ2-5, with 13 bases matching TRBD2. The germline gives CDR1 SGHRS, CDR2 YFSETQ. The J segment lost 4 bases and the V segment lost 4 bases, leaving 13 bases of the junction unmatched. The CDR3 sequence is 18 residues long. CDR3: CASSLGTSGANKGETQYF. The CDR3 DNA reads TGCGCCAGCAGCCTAGGGACTAGCGGGGCGAACAAAGGAGAGACCCAGTACTTC.

This clone has more than one count but fewer than ten. This chain connects TRBV4-2 to TRBJ2-5; TRBD1 might be the D (6 bases). CDR3 size: 15 residues. Germline loops: CDR1 LGHNA, CDR2 YNFKEQ. The V end lost 4 bases, the J end lost 7 bases, and 19 bases lay between the germline ends. As DNA, the CDR3 is TGTGCCAGCAGCCGAGAGGTTACAGGGAACCCGACCCAGTACTTC. Its protein is CASSREVTGNPTQYF.

The sample holds a few counts of this clone. A much larger clonotype is one base distant, so this may be a read error. The sample contains more than one DNA sequence encoding this CDR3. This chain links TRBV5-6 with TRBJ2-5, with unresolved D. V was pared by 4 bases and J by 1 base, with 2 bases between. Looked up from germline, CDR1 is SGHDT and CDR2 is YYEEEE. The CDR3 is made up of 11 amino acids. In DNA, the CDR3 is TGTGCCAGCAGCCGCCAAGAGACCCAGTACTTC. It specifies CASSRQETQYF.

The chain links TRBV5-6 to TRBJ2-5; 9 positions agree with TRBD1. The CDR3 loop spans 16 amino acids. The germline gives CDR1 SGHDT, CDR2 YYEEEE. V shed 2 bases and J 5 bases; nucleotides not matched to a gene: 10. CDR3 in DNA: TGTGCCAGCAGCTTAACCGGGACAGGGTCCCGGGAGACCCAGTACTTC. Its protein product is CASSLTGTGSRETQYF.

This clone was counted between two and nine times. For the CDR3, the DNA is TGTGCCAGCACCGCGAGTGGAAAACTGTTTTTT. Protein product: CASTASGKLFF. The V gene is TRBV2, the J gene TRBJ1-4; no firm D call. Germline CDR1 and CDR2: SNHLY and FYNNEI. V shed 7 bases and J shed 10 bases, with 10 bases lying between them. The CDR3 loop spans 11 amino acids.

This clone occurred a few times. The chain combines TRBV29-1 with TRBJ2-1, with 10 bases that match TRBD2. The CDR3 covers 16 residues. Germline V gene sequence: CDR1 SQVTM, CDR2 ANQGSEA. V lost 0 bases and J lost 4; bases outside the gene matches: 6. CDR3: CSVEDPGTSVYNEQFF. CDR3 sequence (DNA): TGCAGCGTTGAAGATCCCGGGACTAGCGTATACAATGAGCAGTTCTTC.

This rearrangement joins TRBV29-1 to TRBJ1-1; no clear D. In germline, CDR1 is SQVTM, CDR2 ANQGSEA. The CDR3 spans 15 residues. The germline V and J ends were trimmed by 5 bases and 0 bases, with 16 bases remaining between them. Written as DNA, the CDR3 is TGCAGCGTTCGGGGTTCTTCGGGTATGAACACTGAAGCTTTCTTT. This codes for CSVRGSSGMNTEAFF. Variable domain in full (rest from reference TRBV29-1 and TRBJ1-1): SAVISQKPSRDICQRGTSLTIQCQVDSQVTMMFWYRQQPGQSLTLIATANQGSEATYESGFVIDKFPISRPNLTFSTLTVSNMSPEDSSIYLCSVRGSSGMNTEAFFGQGTRLTVV.

This clone was counted only a few times. This sequence joins TRBV10-3 and TRBJ1-1, with 7 bases that match TRBD1. The CDR3 is 16 residues long. V lost 10 bases, J lost 0 bases, and 14 bases stayed unmatched. CDR1 and CDR2 (germline): ENHRY, SYGVKD. The DNA of the CDR3 is TGTGCCACCTCTGACGGAGGGGGCTCCATGAACACTGAAGCTTTCTTT. It yields the protein CATSDGGGSMNTEAFF.

The J gene is TRBJ2-7, the V gene TRBV15; TRBD1 aligns across 11 bases. The ends lost 4 bases at V and 3 bases at J; junction bases unmatched: 2. Germline V gene sequence: CDR1 LNHNV, CDR2 YYDKDF (reference sequence). This CDR3 region has 14 residues. The CDR3 loop is CATSIGTGGYEQYF. The CDR3 bases are TGTGCCACCAGCATCGGGACAGGGGGCTACGAGCAGTACTTC. The whole variable domain, remainder taken from reference TRBV15 and TRBJ2-7, is DAMVIQNPRYQVTQFGKPVTLSCSQTLNHNVMYWYQQKSSQAPKLLFHYYDKDFNNEADTPDNFQSRRPNTSFCFLDIRSPGLGDTAMYLCATSIGTGGYEQYFGPGTRLTVT.

V usage is TRBV6-1 and J usage is TRBJ2-2, with D perhaps TRBD2 (6 bases). CDR1 MNHNS and CDR2 SASEGT come from the germline V gene. The CDR3 is 14 amino acids. With 10 bases removed from V and 3 bases from J, the gap between germline ends came to 15 bases. CDR3 residues: CANGGAEDTGELFF. CDR3 sequence (DNA): TGTGCCAACGGGGGAGCGGAGGACACCGGGGAGCTGTTTTTT.

The chain employs TRBV9 and TRBJ2-7, with 10 nucleotides matching TRBD2. The CDR3 loop spans 15 amino acids. Germline CDR1 and CDR2: SGDLS and YYNGEE. V gave up 1 base and J gave up 3 bases; unmatched junction bases: 4. CDR3 amino acids: CASSVSASGGYEQYF. CDR3 bases: TGTGCCAGCAGCGTATCGGCTAGCGGGGGCTACGAGCAGTACTTC. Supplemented by reference TRBV9 and TRBJ2-7, the full variable domain reads DSGVTQTPKHLITATGQRVTLRCSPRSGDLSVYWYQQSLDQGLQFLIQYYNGEERAKGNILERFSAQQFPDLHSELNLSSLELGDSALYFCASSVSASGGYEQYFGPGTRLTVT.

The V gene is TRBV28, the J gene TRBJ2-1, with 9 bases identical to TRBD2. V dropped 4 bases and J dropped 4; count of bases not matched to a gene: 8. The CDR3 covers 16 residues. Looked up from germline, CDR1 is MDHEN and CDR2 is SYDVKM. Here the CDR3 DNA reads TGTGCCAGCAGTTCAACCGCTAGCGGGACTTACAATGAGCAGTTCTTC. The encoded protein is CASSSTASGTYNEQFF.